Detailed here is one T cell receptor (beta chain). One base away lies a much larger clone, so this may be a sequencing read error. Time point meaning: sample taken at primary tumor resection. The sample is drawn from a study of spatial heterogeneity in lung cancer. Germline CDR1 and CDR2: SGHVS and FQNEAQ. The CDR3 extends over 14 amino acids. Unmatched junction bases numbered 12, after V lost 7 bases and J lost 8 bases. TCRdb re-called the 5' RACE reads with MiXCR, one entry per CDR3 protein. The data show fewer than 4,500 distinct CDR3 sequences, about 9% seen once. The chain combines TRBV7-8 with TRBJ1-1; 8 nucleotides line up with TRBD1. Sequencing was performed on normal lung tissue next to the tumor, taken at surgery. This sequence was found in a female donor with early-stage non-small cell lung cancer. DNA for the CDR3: TGTGCCAGCAACCGATCGACAGGGGTCAGAGAAGCTTTCTTT. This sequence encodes CASNRSTGVREAFF.